Sequencing of this T cell receptor beta chain was carried out in a study of T cell responses to AZD1222 COVID-19 vaccine. Findings and limits, study-wide: Vaccine-associated CD4 TCRs spanned spike, dominant at 160-218 and 743-854.

Clones were read by immunoSEQ multiplex PCR, and TCRdb kept only the in-frame ones, dropping some. The data contain 150,000 to 250,000 clones, under 95% of them seen just once; the ten biggest clones take up 1%. Turning to this clone: Antigen: not known.

The sequence was obtained from an adult who received the AZD1222 COVID-19 vaccine. Sample: peripheral blood, taken 28 days after the second AZD1222 dose.

The CDR3 loop reads CASNRDGGYEQYF. The CDR3 DNA is TGTGCCAGCAACCGGGACGGGGGCTACGAGCAGTACTTC. The gene calls are TRBV5-6 and TRBJ2-7; maybe TRBD2 (6 bases). V dropped 6 bases and J dropped 3 bases, with 13 bases sitting between them. The CDR3 extends over 13 amino acids. Germline loops: CDR1 SGHDT, CDR2 YYEEEE.